Below are 3 T cell receptor beta chains sequenced from a single sample in a study of cytomegalovirus exposure and HLA in healthy donors. PCR amplification relied on 60 Vbeta primers (plus 13 Jbeta primers). Clones were read by immunoSEQ multiplex PCR, and TCRdb kept only the in-frame ones, dropping some. This sample yields about 260,000 clones, of which 84% are seen a single time; roughly 2% belongs to the top ten. The sequencing sample was made of PBMCs. The origin of the receptors is a woman between 40 and 55 years old in good health and CMV-seropositive.

V and J are TRBV6-6 and TRBJ1-2; D is unclear. Germline loops: CDR1 MNHNY, CDR2 SVGAGI (reference sequence). V was trimmed by 2 bases and J by 3 bases, leaving 7 bases between them. The CDR3 has 13 residues. The CDR3 here is CASSYPGYYGYTF. In DNA, the CDR3 is TGTGCCAGCAGTTACCCAGGCTACTATGGCTACACCTTC.

The CDR3 here is CASSVGWDFLPYNEQFF. Here the CDR3 DNA reads TGTGCCAGCAGCGTAGGGTGGGACTTCCTACCCTACAATGAGCAGTTCTTC. V is TRBV9 and J is TRBJ2-1, with D perhaps TRBD2 (6 bases). The germline gives CDR1 SGDLS, CDR2 YYNGEE. The V and J ends lost 0 bases and 2 bases respectively, with 15 bases between them. CDR3 length: 17 residues.

The chain employs TRBV4-3 and TRBJ2-7; 10 nucleotides agree with TRBD1. Losses at the gene ends were 3 bases for V and 2 bases for J; bases not matched to a gene: 4. The CDR3 consists of 15 residues. CDR1 is LGHNA, CDR2 YSLEER, per germline. Here the CDR3 reads CASSHRTGGTYEQYF. The CDR3 DNA is TGCGCCAGCAGCCATAGGACAGGGGGGACCTACGAGCAGTACTTC.